This T cell receptor beta chain derives from a study of tumor-infiltrating lymphocytes in primary liver carcinoma. General study results and limits: In the absence of sorting, bulk samples left CD4+ and CD8+ repertoires uncompared. Compared with tumor region pairs, tumor-adjacent and tumor-blood pairs overlapped less.

Germline V gives CDR1 SQVTM, CDR2 ANQGSEA. CDR3 size: 14 residues. The V and J ends lost 6 bases and 0 bases respectively, with 15 bases between them. This clonotype occurred many times. Its antigen remains unknown. Blood RNA originated from unsorted whole blood, with germline DNA additionally extracted. Enrolled patients were chronically infected with HBV and treatment-naive. Peripheral blood, roughly 4.2 milliliters, was collected prior to surgery. Priming with a constant-region primer yielded TCR beta cDNA from around 0.45 ug total RNA. Three nested multiplex PCR rounds, a slightly modified ARM-PCR method, built the TCR beta libraries. A C-beta reverse primer and TRBV1-TRBV30 forward primers served in each of the first two PCR rounds, at 9 to 10 cycles apiece. Using its own MiXCR run on the multiplex PCR reads, TCRdb lists one record per CDR3 protein. The sample has a few hundred thousand distinct CDR3 sequences, more than 55% seen once.

This sequence was found in a woman aged 25 to 39 with primary liver carcinoma and hepatitis B virus infection. The rearrangement joins TRBV29-1 to TRBJ2-7; either TRBD1 or TRBD2 may supply D (5 bases each). Sequenced input: peripheral blood. DNA for the CDR3: TGCAGCGTCTCGGGGCTTGGGAGCTCCTACGAGCAGTACTTC. The encoded protein is CSVSGLGSSYEQYF.